This T cell receptor (beta chain) comes out of a study of OX40 agonist ivuxolimab in advanced cancers. Study background: At about 82% male, the cohort had a mean age of approximately 64 years, ranging from roughly 20 to 85.

The study's findings and limits: Mean expanded clone counts were higher in CD8+ than CD4+ T cells.

Researchers took blood at baseline, on cycle 4 day 1, and on cycle 7 day 1. Measured with immunoSEQ multiplex PCR; TCRdb has only the in-frame clones, and not every one. This table has some 86,000 clones, around 90% appearing once. The V gene's germline CDR1 is MGHDK and CDR2 SYGVNS. J gave up 1 base and V 4 bases, and 5 bases lay outside the gene matches. The CDR3 runs to 17 residues. On this clone itself: The antigen remains undetermined.

The chain uses TRBV25-1 and TRBJ2-6; 9 bases align to TRBD1. The sample was CD4+ or CD8+ T cells sorted from blood, taken in a trial of the OX40 agonist ivuxolimab. This receptor was identified in an adult with an advanced solid tumor such as melanoma, head and neck, liver or kidney cancer. In nucleotides, the CDR3 is TGTGCCAGCAGTGCCCGGGACAGGGTGTCTGGGGCCAACGTCCTGACTTTC. This gives the protein CASSARDRVSGANVLTF.